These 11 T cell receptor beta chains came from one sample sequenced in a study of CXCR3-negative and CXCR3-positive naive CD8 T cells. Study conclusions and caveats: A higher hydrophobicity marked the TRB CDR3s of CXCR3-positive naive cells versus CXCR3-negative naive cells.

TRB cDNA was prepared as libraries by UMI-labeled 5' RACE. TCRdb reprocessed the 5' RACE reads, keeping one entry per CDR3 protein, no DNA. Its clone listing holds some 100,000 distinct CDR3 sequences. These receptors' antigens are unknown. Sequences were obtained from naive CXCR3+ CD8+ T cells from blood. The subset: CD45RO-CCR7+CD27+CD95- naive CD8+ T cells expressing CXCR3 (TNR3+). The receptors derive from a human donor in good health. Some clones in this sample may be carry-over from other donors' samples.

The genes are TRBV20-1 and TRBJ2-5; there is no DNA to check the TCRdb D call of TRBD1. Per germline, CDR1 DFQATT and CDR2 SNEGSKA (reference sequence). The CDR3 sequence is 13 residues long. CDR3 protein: CSARSTGVETQYF.

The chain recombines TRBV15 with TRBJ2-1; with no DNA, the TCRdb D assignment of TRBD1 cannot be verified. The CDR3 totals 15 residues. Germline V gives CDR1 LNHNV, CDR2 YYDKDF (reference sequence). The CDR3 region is CAASETGVGYNEQFF.

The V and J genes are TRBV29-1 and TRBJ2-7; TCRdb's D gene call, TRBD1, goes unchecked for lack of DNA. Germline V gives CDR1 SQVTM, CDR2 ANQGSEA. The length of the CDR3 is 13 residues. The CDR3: CSVAKDRVYEQYF.

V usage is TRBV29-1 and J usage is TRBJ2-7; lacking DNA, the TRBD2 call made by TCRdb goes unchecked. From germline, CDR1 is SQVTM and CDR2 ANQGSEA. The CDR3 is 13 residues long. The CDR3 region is CSVEGLGAYEQYF.

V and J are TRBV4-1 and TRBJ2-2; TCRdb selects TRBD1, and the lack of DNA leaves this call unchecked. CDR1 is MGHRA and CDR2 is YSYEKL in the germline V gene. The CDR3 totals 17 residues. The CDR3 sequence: CASSPAPGQGAAGELFF.

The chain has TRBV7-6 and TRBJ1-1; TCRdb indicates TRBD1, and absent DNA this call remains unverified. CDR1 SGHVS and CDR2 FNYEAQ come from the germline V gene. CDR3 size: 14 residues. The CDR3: CASSLTGGPTEAFF.

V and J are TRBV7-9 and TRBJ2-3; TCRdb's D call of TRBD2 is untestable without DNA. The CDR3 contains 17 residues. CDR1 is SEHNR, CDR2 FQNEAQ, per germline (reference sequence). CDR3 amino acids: CASSPPTSGGNTDTQYF.

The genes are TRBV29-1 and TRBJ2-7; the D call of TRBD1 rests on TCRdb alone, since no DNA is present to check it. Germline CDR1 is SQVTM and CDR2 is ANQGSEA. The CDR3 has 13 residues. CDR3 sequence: CSVERQGLGEQYF.

The CDR3 loop reads CASSLKIEIDTQYF. V and J are TRBV7-3 and TRBJ2-3. The CDR3 consists of 14 residues. Looked up from germline, CDR1 is SGHTA and CDR2 is FQGTGA. Complete variable domain (other parts from reference TRBV7-3 and TRBJ2-3): GAGVSQTPSNKVTEKGKYVELRCDPISGHTALYWYRQSLGQGPEFLIYFQGTGAADDSGLPNDRFFAVRPEGSVSTLKIQRTERGDSAVYLCASSLKIEIDTQYFGPGTRLTVL.

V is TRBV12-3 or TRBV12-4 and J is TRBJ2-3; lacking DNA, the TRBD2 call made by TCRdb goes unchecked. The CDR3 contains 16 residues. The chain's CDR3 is CASSSGLGRFADTQYF.

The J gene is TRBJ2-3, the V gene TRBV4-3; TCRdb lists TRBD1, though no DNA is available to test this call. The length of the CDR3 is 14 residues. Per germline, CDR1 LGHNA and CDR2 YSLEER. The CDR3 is CASSQDRGARPQYF.